The 5 T cell receptor beta chains reported below all come from one sample, sequenced in a study of shared clonotypes between healthy human individuals. Here immunoSEQ multiplex PCR was the method, and the copy in TCRdb shows in-frame clones only, minus some. Found here are hundreds of thousands of clones, about 96% of them singletons; the top ten hold less than 0.25%. CD45RO negativity and positive selection for CCR7 defined naive CD8 cells, a population that excluded terminally differentiated effector memory CD45RA+ cells. Material: naive CD8+ T cells sorted from blood. Receptors originate from a young man in good health.

The chain uses TRBV28 and TRBJ1-1; D gene ambiguous. Between the trimmed V and J ends, which lost 6 bases and 6 bases, there was a span of 17 bases. This CDR3 is built from 14 residues. Looked up from germline, CDR1 is MDHEN and CDR2 is SYDVKM. The CDR3 here is CASRLDEDVAEAFF. CDR3 DNA sequence: TGTGCCAGCAGGCTGGACGAGGATGTTGCTGAAGCTTTCTTT.

This chain connects TRBV27 to TRBJ2-7; possibly TRBD1 for D (5 bases). Trimming pared 2 bases from V and 5 bases from J, leaving 13 bases between. The CDR3 has 14 residues. Germline lookup yields CDR1 MNHEY and CDR2 SMNVEV (reference sequence). CDR3 in amino acids: CASSLENAGNEQYF. The CDR3 coding sequence is TGTGCCAGCAGTTTAGAAAATGCAGGGAACGAGCAGTACTTC.

This chain connects TRBV7-9 to TRBJ2-1, with D unclear. The V and J ends lost 5 bases and 10 bases respectively, with 18 bases between them. Germline V CDR1 and CDR2: SEHNR, FQNEAQ (reference sequence). This CDR3 is 14 amino acids long. CDR3 sequence (DNA): TGTGCCAGCAGCCCGGCCCCCTCTAGTCCCGAGCAGTTCTTC. This translates into CASSPAPSSPEQFF.

The rearrangement links TRBV14 to TRBJ2-1; no definite D call. Germline CDR1 is SGHDN and CDR2 is FVKESK. The ends were cut back, 6 bases at V and 3 bases at J, with 15 bases in the middle. The length of the CDR3 is 15 residues. The CDR3 region has the DNA TGTGCCAGCAGGGGCACACAGAGCTTCTACAATGAGCAGTTCTTC. Translated, it gives CASRGTQSFYNEQFF.

The gene calls are TRBV7-9 and TRBJ2-1; a possible D gene is TRBD1 (6 bases). This CDR3 is built from 15 residues. Germline V gene lookup returns CDR1 SEHNR and CDR2 FQNEAQ (reference sequence). V was trimmed by 2 bases and J by 3 bases, leaving 11 bases between them. CDR3 sequence: CASSLIIGGYNEQFF. DNA for the CDR3: TGTGCCAGCAGCTTAATTATAGGGGGCTACAATGAGCAGTTCTTC.